The clone carrying this T cell receptor (beta chain) came up a few times. This specimen comes from a study of early T cells in non-severe SARS-CoV-2 infection. CDR1 MDHEN and CDR2 SYDVKM come from the germline V gene. The CDR3 runs to 16 residues. Deletions cut 2 bases from V and 1 base from J, with 9 bases between. Individual cDNA molecules were tagged with unique molecular identifiers, the study reported. TCRdb ran MiXCR on the 5' RACE reads and lists one entry per CDR3 protein. The sample lists about 64,000 distinct CDR3 sequences, roughly 18% occurring once. The clonotype comes from an adult who was a healthcare worker with PCR-confirmed SARS-CoV-2 infection or an uninfected control (not recorded which). The sample in question was whole blood, obtained at baseline. V is TRBV28 and J is TRBJ1-6; D is ambiguous. CDR3 amino acids: CASSLVSGSYNSPLHF. In DNA form, the CDR3 reads TGTGCCAGCAGTTTAGTCTCGGGGTCCTATAATTCACCCCTCCACTTT.